The next 10 T cell receptor beta chains were all read from a single sample in a study of blood T cell repertoires in COVID-19. TCRdb's table, derived via immunoSEQ multiplex PCR, lists solely in-frame clones and lacks some. The repertoire holds about 220,000 clones, with roughly 80% as singletons. Sequenced material: peripheral blood. These receptors all stem from an older woman with acute or convalescent COVID-19.

This clone occurred once. This rearrangement joins TRBV19 to TRBJ2-5; 9 bases line up with TRBD2. The V and J ends lost 10 bases and 4 bases, in that order; junction bases with no gene match: 10. This CDR3 contains 14 residues. Germline-derived CDR1 and CDR2 are LNHDA and SQIVND (reference sequence). Here the CDR3 DNA reads TGTGCCACGGGGCTTAGCGGGGGATCAGAGACCCAGTACTTC. Translated, it gives CATGLSGGSETQYF. Variable domain in full (rest from reference TRBV19 and TRBJ2-5): DGGITQSPKYLFRKEGQNVTLSCEQNLNHDAMYWYRQDPGQGLRLIYYSQIVNDFQKGDIAEGYSVSREKKESFPLTVTSAQKNPTAFYLCATGLSGGSETQYFGPGTRLLVL.

This clone was detected a few times. CDR3 loop: CASSSPGTVYNEQFF. CDR3 nucleotides: TGTGCCAGCAGCTCGCCCGGGACAGTCTACAATGAGCAGTTCTTC. The rearrangement joins TRBV14 to TRBJ2-1, with 7 bases matching TRBD1. From germline, CDR1 is SGHDN and CDR2 FVKESK. The CDR3 has 15 residues. V was clipped by 5 bases and J by 3 bases; unmatched bases: 7.

This chain links TRBV7-8 with TRBJ1-2, with a possible D match to TRBD1 (6 bases). The length of the CDR3 is 16 residues. V gave up 1 base and J gave up 3 bases, with 15 bases separating them. Germline V CDR1 and CDR2: SGHVS, FQNEAQ. The CDR3 loop is CASSLVNRVGDYGYTF. In DNA, the CDR3 is TGTGCCAGCAGCTTAGTCAACAGGGTGGGCGACTATGGCTACACCTTC.

In its sample, this clone was seen once. V gene TRBV6-1 combines with J gene TRBJ2-6; D possibly corresponds to TRBD2 (7 bases). The CDR3 is made up of 18 amino acids. In germline, CDR1 is MNHNS, CDR2 SASEGT. V was clipped by 0 bases and J by 1 base, with 13 bases between them. The CDR3 is CASSEAGGGSSGANVLTF. CDR3 in DNA: TGTGCCAGCAGTGAAGCAGGGGGGGGATCGTCTGGGGCCAACGTCCTGACTTTC.

The gene calls are TRBV2 and TRBJ2-3; TRBD2 is a possible D gene (5 bases). V dropped 6 bases and J dropped 1 base, with 11 bases sitting between them. The CDR3 length is 14 residues. The germline V gene has CDR1 SNHLY and CDR2 FYNNEI. The CDR3 DNA reads as TGTGCCAGCAGGTTGGTTAGCGGCACAGATACGCAGTATTTT. The encoded protein is CASRLVSGTDTQYF.

The V call is TRBV6-4, the J call TRBJ2-7; TRBD1 matches 7 bases. Trimming removed 2 bases from V and 2 bases from J; junction bases left unmatched: 18. The CDR3 sequence is 19 residues long. Germline CDR1 is MRHNA and CDR2 is SNTAGT. The CDR3 sequence is CASSDATQVEGTAAYEQYV. DNA for the CDR3: TGTGCCAGCAGTGACGCGACTCAGGTAGAGGGGACAGCAGCCTACGAGCAGTACGTC.

The CDR3 region has the DNA TGCAGCGTGGTTGACATAGATAGCAATCAGCCCCAGCATTTT. It codes for CSVVDIDSNQPQHF. This rearrangement joins TRBV29-1 to TRBJ1-5, with D unresolved. Germline V gene sequence: CDR1 SQVTM, CDR2 ANQGSEA. The CDR3 consists of 14 residues. Trimming took 6 bases from V and 0 from J, leaving 12 bases between them.

CDR3 DNA sequence: TGTGCCAGCAGCTTAGTTAGCCCGGGGACCTACGAGCAGTACTTC. Translated: CASSLVSPGTYEQYF. This chain uses TRBV7-8 with TRBJ2-7; D may be TRBD2 (5 bases). Germline V gene sequence: CDR1 SGHVS, CDR2 FQNEAQ. This CDR3 has 15 amino acids. V shed 1 base and J shed 2 bases, with 12 bases lying between them.

V usage is TRBV2 and J usage is TRBJ2-3; TRBD2 matches 10 bases. The CDR3 is 15 amino acids. Germline V CDR1 and CDR2: SNHLY, FYNNEI. Germline trimming cut 2 bases from V and 4 bases from J; bases unmatched to any gene: 3. CDR3 loop: CASSEWLAGADTQYF. The CDR3 DNA follows: TGTGCCAGCAGTGAATGGCTAGCGGGGGCAGATACGCAGTATTTT.

The chain links TRBV3-1 (or the pseudogene TRBV3-2) to TRBJ1-2; 7 bases match TRBD1. The CDR3 is 14 residues long. Germline V CDR1 and CDR2: LGHDT, YNNKEL (reference sequence). Trimming at V came to 4 bases and at J to 2 bases, leaving 4 bases not matched to a gene. The CDR3 protein is CASSRAGGNYGYTF. CDR3 in DNA: TGTGCCAGCAGCCGGGCAGGGGGGAACTATGGCTACACCTTC.